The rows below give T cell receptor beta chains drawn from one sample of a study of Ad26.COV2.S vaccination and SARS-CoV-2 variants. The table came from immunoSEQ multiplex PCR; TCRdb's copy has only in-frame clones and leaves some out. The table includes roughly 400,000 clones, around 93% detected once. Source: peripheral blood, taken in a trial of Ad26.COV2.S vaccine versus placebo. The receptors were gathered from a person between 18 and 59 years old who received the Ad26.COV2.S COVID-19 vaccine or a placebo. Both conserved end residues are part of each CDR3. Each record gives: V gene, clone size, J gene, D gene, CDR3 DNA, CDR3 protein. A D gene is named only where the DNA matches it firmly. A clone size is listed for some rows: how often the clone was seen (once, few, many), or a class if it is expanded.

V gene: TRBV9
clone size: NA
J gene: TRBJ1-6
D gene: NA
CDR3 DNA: TGTGCCAGCAGCGTAGACGGGGAGCTAGGACAGAGTTCTAACTCCTATAATTCACCCCTCCACTTT
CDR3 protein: CASSVDGELGQSSNSYNSPLHF

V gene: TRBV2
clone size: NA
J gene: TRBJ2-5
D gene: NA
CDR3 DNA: TGTGCCAGCAGTGTTTTGGTCTCCGGGGAGACCCAGTACTTC
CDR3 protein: CASSVLVSGETQYF

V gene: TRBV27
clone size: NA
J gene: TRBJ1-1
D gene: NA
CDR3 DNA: TGTGCCAGCAGTTTAGGGGGGAACACTGAAGCTTTCTTT
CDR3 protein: CASSLGGNTEAFF

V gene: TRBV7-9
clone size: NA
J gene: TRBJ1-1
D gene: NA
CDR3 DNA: TGTGCCAGCAGCTCCCCCCGAGAGAACACTGAAGCTTTCTTT
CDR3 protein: CASSSPRENTEAFF

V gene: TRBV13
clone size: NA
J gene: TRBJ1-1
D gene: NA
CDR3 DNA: TGTGCCAGCAGCTTATACAGAGGTAACACTGAAGCTTTCTTT
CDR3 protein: CASSLYRGNTEAFF

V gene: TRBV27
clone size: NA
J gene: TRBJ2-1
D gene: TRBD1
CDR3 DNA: TGTGCCAGCAGTTTATCGACAGGGTCGTCCTACAATGAGCAGTTCTTC
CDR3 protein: CASSLSTGSSYNEQFF

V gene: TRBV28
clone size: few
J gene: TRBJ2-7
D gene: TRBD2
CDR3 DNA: TGTGCCAGCAGTTTTGCCCGGGGGGGTAGTTACGAGCAGTACTTC
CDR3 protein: CASSFARGGSYEQYF

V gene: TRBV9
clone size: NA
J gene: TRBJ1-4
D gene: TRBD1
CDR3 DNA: TGTGCCAGCAGCGTTCAGCCAGGGGGCGCTTCGGAAAAACTGTTTTTT
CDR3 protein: CASSVQPGGASEKLFF

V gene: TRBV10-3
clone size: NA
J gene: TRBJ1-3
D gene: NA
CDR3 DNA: TGTGCCATCAGTGAGTCAATGGTGACCGGAAACACCATATATTTT
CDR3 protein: CAISESMVTGNTIYF

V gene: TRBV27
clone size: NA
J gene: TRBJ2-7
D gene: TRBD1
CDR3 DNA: TGTGCCAGCAGTTTCGGACAGGGCAATTCCGAGCAGTACTTC
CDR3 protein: CASSFGQGNSEQYF

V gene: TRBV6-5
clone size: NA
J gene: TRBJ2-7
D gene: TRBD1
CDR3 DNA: TGTGCCAGCAGTTACTCGCAGACAGGGGGCTACGAGCAGTACTTC
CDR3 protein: CASSYSQTGGYEQYF

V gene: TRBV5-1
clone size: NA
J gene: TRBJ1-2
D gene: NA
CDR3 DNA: TGCGCCAGCAGCTTGGAAGGCCGCGCCTATGGCTACACCTTC
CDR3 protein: CASSLEGRAYGYTF

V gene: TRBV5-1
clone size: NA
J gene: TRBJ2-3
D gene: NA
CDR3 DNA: TGCGCCAGCAGCTCCGGGACGCGAACGTCAGATACGCAGTATTTT
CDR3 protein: CASSSGTRTSDTQYF

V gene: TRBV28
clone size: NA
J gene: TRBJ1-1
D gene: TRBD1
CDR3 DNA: TGTGCCAGCAGTTCCGTCCCGGGACAGGGAACCACTGAAGCTTTCTTT
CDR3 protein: CASSSVPGQGTTEAFF

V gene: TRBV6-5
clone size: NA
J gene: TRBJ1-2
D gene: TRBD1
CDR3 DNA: TGTGCCAGCAGCCTCGGGACAGGGTATGGCTACACCTTC
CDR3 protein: CASSLGTGYGYTF

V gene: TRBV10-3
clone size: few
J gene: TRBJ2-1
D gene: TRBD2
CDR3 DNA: TGTGCCATGAGCGGGGGGGCCCATGAGCAGTTCTTC
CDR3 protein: CAMSGGAHEQFF

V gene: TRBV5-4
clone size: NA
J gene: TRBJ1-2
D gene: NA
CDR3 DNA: TGTGCCAGCAGCTTCGAGGGAGGCTACACCTTC
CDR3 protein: CASSFEGGYTF

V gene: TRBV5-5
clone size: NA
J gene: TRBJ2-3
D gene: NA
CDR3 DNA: TGTGCCAGCAGCTTTACTAGAACAACAGATACGCAGTATTTT
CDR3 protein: CASSFTRTTDTQYF

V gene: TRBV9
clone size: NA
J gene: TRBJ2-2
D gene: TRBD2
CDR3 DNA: TGTGCCAGCAGCGTAGCGGGGGGGACCACCGGGGAGCTGTTTTTT
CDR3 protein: CASSVAGGTTGELFF

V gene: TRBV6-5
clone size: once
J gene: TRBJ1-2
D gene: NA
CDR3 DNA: TGTGCCAGCAGGAACAGCCGTAATGGCTACACCTTC
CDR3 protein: CASRNSRNGYTF

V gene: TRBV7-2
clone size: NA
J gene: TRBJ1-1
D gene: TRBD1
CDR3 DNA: TGTGCCAGCAGCCCTAGGGGACAGAATGGTTTCTTT
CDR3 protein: CASSPRGQNGFF

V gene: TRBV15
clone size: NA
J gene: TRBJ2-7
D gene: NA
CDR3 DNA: TGTGCCACCAGCAGCCGCGGGGGCAGCTCCTTGACCTACGAGCAGTACTTC
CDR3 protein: CATSSRGGSSLTYEQYF

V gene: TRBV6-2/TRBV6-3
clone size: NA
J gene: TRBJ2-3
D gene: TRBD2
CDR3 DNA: TGTGCCAGCAGTTACTCGGAACAGCGGGGCTTCCACACAGATACGCAGTATTTT
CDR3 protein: CASSYSEQRGFHTDTQYF

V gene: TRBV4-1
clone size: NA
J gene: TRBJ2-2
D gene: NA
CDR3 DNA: TGCGCCAGCAGCCAACAGGCGCAGAACACCGGGGAGCTGTTTTTT
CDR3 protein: CASSQQAQNTGELFF

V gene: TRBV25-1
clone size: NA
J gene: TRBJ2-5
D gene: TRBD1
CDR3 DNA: TGTGCCAGCAGTTCTCGTCGGGACAGGGGGGAGACCCAGTACTTC
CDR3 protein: CASSSRRDRGETQYF

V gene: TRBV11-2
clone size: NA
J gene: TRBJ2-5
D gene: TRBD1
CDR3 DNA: TGTGCCAGCAGCTTACTCAGGGGGTTTGGGGAGACCCAGTACTTC
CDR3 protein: CASSLLRGFGETQYF

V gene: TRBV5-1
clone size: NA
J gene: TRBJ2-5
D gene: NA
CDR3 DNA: TGCGCCACTACCCCCGGGGGTTCGCAAGAGACCCAGTACTTC
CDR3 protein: CATTPGGSQETQYF

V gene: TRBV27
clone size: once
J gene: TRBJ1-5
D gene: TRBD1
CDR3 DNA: TGTGCCAGCAGTTTCGGACAGGGGAATCAGCCCCAGCATTTT
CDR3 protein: CASSFGQGNQPQHF

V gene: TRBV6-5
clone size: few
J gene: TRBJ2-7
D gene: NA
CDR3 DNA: TGTGCCAGCAGTCCTGGGACCTACGAGCAGTACTTC
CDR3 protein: CASSPGTYEQYF

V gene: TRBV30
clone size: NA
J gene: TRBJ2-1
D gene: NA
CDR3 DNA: TGTGCCTGGAGTGCCTTATGGGCTCCCTACAATGAGCAGTTCTTC
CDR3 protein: CAWSALWAPYNEQFF

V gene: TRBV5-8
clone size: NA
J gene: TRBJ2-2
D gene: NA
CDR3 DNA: TGTGCCAGCAGCTTAATGGCTAGTACCGGGGAGCTGTTTTTT
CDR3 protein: CASSLMASTGELFF

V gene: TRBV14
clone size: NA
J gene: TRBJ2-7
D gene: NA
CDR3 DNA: TGTGCCAGCAGCCAAGATATGAAGGGGTATCAGATCGACGAGCAGTACTTC
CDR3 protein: CASSQDMKGYQIDEQYF

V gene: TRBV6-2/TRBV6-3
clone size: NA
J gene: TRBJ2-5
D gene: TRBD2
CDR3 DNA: TGTGCCAGCAGTTACGCGGGACTAGCGGGACAAGAGACCCAGTACTTC
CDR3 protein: CASSYAGLAGQETQYF

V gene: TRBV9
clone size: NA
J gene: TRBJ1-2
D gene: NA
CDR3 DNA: TGTGCCAGCAGCTCCCAACTAAACTATGGCTACACCTTC
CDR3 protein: CASSSQLNYGYTF

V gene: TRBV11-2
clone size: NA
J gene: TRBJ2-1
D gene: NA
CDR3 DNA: TGTGCCAGCAGCTCGGACAGTCTCAATGAGCAGTTCTTC
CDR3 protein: CASSSDSLNEQFF

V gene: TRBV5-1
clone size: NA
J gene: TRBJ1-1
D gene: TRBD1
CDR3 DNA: TGCGCCAGCAGCTTGGGATCGTCCAGGGGGTACACTGAAGCTTTCTTT
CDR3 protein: CASSLGSSRGYTEAFF

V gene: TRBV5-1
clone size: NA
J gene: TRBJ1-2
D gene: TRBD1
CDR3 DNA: TGCGCCAGCAGCTTGGCCACAGGGGCACAACCCTATGGCTACACCTTC
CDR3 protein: CASSLATGAQPYGYTF

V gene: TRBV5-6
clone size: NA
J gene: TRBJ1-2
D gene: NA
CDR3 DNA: TGTGCCAGCAGCTTGGGCAGGTCAGGTGGCTACACCTTC
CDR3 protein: CASSLGRSGGYTF

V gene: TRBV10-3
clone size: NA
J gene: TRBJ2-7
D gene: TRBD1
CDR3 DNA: TGTGCCACCGCTCCTACCGCACAGGGGAGTAAGAAAGAGCAGTACTTC
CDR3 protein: CATAPTAQGSKKEQYF

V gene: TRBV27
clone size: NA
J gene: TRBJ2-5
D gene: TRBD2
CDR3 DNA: TGTGCCAGCAGTCCGCTATCGGGGGGTACAAAGACCCAGTACTTC
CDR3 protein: CASSPLSGGTKTQYF

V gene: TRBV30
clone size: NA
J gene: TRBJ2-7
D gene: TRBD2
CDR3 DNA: TGTGCCTGGAGTGTCCCAGCGGGGGGGCGGTACGAGCAGTACTTC
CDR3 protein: CAWSVPAGGRYEQYF

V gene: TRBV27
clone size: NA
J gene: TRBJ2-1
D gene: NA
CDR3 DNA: TGTGCCAGCAGTTTAAGGGGGAGCTCCTACAATGAGCAGTTCTTC
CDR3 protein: CASSLRGSSYNEQFF

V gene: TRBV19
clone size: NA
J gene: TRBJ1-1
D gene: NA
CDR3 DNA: TGTGCCAGTAGTATGTCAGGGTTCACTGAAGCTTTCTTT
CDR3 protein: CASSMSGFTEAFF

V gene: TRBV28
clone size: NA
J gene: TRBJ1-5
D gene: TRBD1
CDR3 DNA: TGTGCCAGCAGTTTCCGGGACAGAATCGTTATCCAGCCCCAGCATTTT
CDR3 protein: CASSFRDRIVIQPQHF

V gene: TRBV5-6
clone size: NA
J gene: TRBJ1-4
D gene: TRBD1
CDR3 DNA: TGTGCCAGCAGCTCCACGCCGACAGGGCAGACTAATGAAAAACTGTTTTTT
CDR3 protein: CASSSTPTGQTNEKLFF

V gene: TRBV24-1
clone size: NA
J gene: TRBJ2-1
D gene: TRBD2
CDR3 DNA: TGTGCCACCAGTGGACTAGCGGGGGACAATGAGCAGTTCTTC
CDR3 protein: CATSGLAGDNEQFF

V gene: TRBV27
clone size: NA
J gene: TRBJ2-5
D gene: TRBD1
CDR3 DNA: TGTGCCAGCAGACCCGGGACAGGGGGACAGTTGGGGGAGACCCAGTACTTC
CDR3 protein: CASRPGTGGQLGETQYF

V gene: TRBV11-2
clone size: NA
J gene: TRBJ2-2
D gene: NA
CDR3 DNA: TGTGCCAGCAGCTCAAGGCGACCCGGGGGCTCCGGGGAGCTGTTTTTT
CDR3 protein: CASSSRRPGGSGELFF

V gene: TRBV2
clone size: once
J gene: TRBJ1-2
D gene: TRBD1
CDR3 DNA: TGTGCCAGCACAGGACAGGGGCCGCCCGAAAACTATGGCTACACCTTC
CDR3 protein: CASTGQGPPENYGYTF

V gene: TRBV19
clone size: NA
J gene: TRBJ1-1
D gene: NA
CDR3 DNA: TGTGCCAGTAGTTTTGGGGGCCCGAACACTGAAGCTTTCTTT
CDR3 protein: CASSFGGPNTEAFF

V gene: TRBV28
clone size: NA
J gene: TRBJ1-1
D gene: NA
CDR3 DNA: TGTGCCAGCAGCTCCGCAGGGGCGAACACTGAAGCTTTCTTT
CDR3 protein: CASSSAGANTEAFF

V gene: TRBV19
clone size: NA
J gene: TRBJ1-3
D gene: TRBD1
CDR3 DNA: TGTGCCAGTGGGCAGGGGGCCGGAAACACCATATATTTT
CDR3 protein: CASGQGAGNTIYF

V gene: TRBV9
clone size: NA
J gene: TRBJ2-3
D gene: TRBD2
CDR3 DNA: TGTGCCAGCAGCGTAGGTAGCGGGGATACGCAGTATTTT
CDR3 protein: CASSVGSGDTQYF

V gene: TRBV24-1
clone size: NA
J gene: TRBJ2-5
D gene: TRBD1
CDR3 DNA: TGTGCCACCAGTGATCGCACACGGACAGGGGAAGAGACCCAGTACTTC
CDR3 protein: CATSDRTRTGEETQYF